This TCR beta chain derives from a study of cytomegalovirus exposure and HLA in healthy donors. Findings and limits, study-wide: Most TCR sequences were uncommon, yet certain public TCRs appeared in many donors.

These donors, healthy bone marrow donors, were studied. CDR1 and CDR2 (germline): SGDLS, YYNGEE. This CDR3 is built from 16 residues. V lost 3 bases and J 5 bases, leaving 18 bases between the germline ends. In its sample, this clone was seen once. The antigen remains unidentified. The PCR made use of 60 Vbeta and 13 Jbeta primers. The assay was immunoSEQ multiplex PCR, and TCRdb's table has in-frame clones only and misses some. Of over 150,000 clones listed, roughly 79% are singletons. Sequencing input: PBMCs. The chain joins TRBV9 to TRBJ2-1; D is perhaps TRBD1 (5 bases). This receptor was taken from a woman in her forties or fifties in good health and CMV-seronegative. The CDR3 loop is CASSAWGGEVNNEQFF. In DNA form, the CDR3 reads TGTGCCAGCAGCGCCTGGGGCGGAGAGGTGAACAATGAGCAGTTCTTC.